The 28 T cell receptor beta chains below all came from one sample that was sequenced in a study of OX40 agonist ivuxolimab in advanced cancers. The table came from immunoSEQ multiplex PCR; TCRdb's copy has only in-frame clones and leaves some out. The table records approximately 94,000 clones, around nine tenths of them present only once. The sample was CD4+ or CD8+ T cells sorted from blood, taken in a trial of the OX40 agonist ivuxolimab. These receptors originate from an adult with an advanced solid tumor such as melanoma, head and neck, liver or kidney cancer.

The CDR3 DNA reads TGTGCCAGCAGCCCCCGGTCGGGGGGAACAGATACGCAGTATTTT. Amino acids: CASSPRSGGTDTQYF. This chain links TRBV7-2 with TRBJ2-3, with 7 nucleotides matching TRBD2. Germline CDR1 and CDR2: SGHTA and FQGNSA. CDR3 size: 15 residues. J was trimmed by 3 bases and V by 5 bases; bases with no gene match: 8.

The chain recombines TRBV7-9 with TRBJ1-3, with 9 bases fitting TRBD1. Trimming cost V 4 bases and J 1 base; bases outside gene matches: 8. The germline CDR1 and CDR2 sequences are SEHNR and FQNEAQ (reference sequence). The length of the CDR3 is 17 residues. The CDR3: CASSWGQGRRSGNTIYF. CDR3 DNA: TGTGCCAGCAGCTGGGGACAGGGACGGAGGTCTGGAAACACCATATATTTT.

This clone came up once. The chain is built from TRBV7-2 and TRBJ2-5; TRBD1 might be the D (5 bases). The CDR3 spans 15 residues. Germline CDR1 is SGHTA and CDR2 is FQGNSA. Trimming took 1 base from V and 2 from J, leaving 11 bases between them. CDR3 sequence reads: CASSLENRWQETQYF. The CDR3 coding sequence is TGTGCCAGCAGCTTAGAAAACAGGTGGCAAGAGACCCAGTACTTC.

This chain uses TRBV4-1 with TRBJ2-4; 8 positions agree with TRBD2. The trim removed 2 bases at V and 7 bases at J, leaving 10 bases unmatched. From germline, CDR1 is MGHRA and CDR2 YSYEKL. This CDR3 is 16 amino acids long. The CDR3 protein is CASSQSRSSGPNIQYF. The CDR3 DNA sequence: TGCGCCAGCAGCCAATCTCGGTCTAGCGGGCCTAACATTCAGTACTTC.

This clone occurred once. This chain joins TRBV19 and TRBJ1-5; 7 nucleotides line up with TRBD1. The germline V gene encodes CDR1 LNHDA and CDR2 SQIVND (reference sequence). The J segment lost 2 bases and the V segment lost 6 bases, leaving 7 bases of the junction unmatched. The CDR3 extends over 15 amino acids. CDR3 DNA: TGTGCCAGTAGCCTAGATACAGGGGGCAATCAGCCCCAGCATTTT. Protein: CASSLDTGGNQPQHF.

The DNA of the CDR3 is TGTGCCAGCAGTTACCGGGGCTCTGGGGCCAACGTCCTGACTTTC. Its protein product is CASSYRGSGANVLTF. The rearrangement uses TRBV6-5 and TRBJ2-6; perhaps TRBD2 as D (5 bases). This CDR3 comprises 15 residues. The V gene lost 2 bases and the J gene lost 0 bases, with 5 bases spanning the gap. The germline CDR1 and CDR2 sequences are MNHEY and SVGAGI.

The CDR3 DNA follows: TGTGCCAGCAGCTGGCTCCGGCCACTATTTGCACATGAAAAACTGTTTTTT. This sequence encodes CASSWLRPLFAHEKLFF. V gene TRBV5-4 combines with J gene TRBJ1-4; D is uncertain. V was shortened by 3 bases and J by 6 bases, with 21 bases between the two germline ends. The CDR3 has 17 amino acids. Per the germline V gene, CDR1 is SGHNT and CDR2 is YYREEE (reference sequence). Full variable domain (outside the CDR3, taken from reference TRBV5-4 and TRBJ1-4): ETGVTQSPTHLIKTRGQQVTLRCSSQSGHNTVSWYQQALGQGPQFIFQYYREEENGRGNFPPRFSGLQFPNYSSELNVNALELDDSALYLCASSWLRPLFAHEKLFFGSGTQLSVL.

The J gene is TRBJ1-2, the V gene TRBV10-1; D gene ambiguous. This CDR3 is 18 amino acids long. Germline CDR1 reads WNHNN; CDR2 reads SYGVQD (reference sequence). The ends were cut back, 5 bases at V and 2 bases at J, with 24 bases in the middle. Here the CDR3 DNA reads TGCGCCAGCAGTAAGGACCACTACGAAAAAAATAGGAACTATGGCTACACCTTC. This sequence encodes CASSKDHYEKNRNYGYTF.

CDR3 in amino acids: CASSLPLRGNTQYF. CDR3 bases: TGTGCCAGCAGCCTCCCACTGAGGGGAAATACGCAGTATTTT. J is TRBJ2-3 and V is TRBV9, with D tentatively TRBD1 or TRBD2 (5 bases each). V lost 4 bases and J 7 bases, leaving 16 bases between the germline ends. This CDR3 has 14 amino acids. Looked up from germline, CDR1 is SGDLS and CDR2 is YYNGEE.

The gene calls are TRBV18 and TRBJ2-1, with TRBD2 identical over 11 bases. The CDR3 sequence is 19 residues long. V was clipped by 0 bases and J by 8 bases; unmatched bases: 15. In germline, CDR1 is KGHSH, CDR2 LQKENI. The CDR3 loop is CASSPPRLLTSGNGDEQFF. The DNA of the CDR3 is TGTGCCAGCTCACCACCGAGACTATTGACTAGCGGGAACGGCGATGAGCAGTTCTTC.

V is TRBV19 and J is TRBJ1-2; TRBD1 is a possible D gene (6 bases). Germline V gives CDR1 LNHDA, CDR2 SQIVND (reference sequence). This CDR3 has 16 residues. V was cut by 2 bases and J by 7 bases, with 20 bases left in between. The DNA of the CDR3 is TGTGCCAGTAGTATACAACCCCGGGACTCAGGGGCTGGCTACACCTTC. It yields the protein CASSIQPRDSGAGYTF.

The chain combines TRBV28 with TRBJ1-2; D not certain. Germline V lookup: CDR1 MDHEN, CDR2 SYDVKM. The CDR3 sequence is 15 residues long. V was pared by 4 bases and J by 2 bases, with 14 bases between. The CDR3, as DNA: TGTGCCAGCAGTTCTGGATCGGGGAGGAACTATGGCTACACCTTC. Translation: CASSSGSGRNYGYTF.

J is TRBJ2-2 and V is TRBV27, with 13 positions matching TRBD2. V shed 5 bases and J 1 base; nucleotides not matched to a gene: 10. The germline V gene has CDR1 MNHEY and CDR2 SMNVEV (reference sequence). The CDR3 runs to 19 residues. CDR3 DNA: TGTGCCAGCAGTCGCTATATCGGGACTAGCGGGGTGAACACCGGGGAGCTGTTTTTT. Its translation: CASSRYIGTSGVNTGELFF.

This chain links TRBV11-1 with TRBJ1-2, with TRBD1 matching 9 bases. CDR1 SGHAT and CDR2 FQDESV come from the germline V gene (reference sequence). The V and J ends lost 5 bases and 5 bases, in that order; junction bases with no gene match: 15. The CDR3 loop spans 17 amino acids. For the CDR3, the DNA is TGTGCCAGCAGCCCCCTGGGCCCCCGGGACAGGGCTTATGGCTACACCTTC. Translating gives CASSPLGPRDRAYGYTF.

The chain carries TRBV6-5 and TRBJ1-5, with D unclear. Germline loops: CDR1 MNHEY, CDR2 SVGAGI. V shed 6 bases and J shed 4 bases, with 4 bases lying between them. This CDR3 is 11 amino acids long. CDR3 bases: TGTGCCAGCAGGTCAAATCAGCCCCAGCATTTT. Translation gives CASRSNQPQHF.

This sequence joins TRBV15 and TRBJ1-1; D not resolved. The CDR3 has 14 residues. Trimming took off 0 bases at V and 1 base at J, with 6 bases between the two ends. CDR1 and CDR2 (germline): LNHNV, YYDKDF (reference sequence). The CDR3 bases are TGTGCCACCAGCAGAGATATGGGGAACACTGAAGCTTTCTTT. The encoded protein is CATSRDMGNTEAFF.

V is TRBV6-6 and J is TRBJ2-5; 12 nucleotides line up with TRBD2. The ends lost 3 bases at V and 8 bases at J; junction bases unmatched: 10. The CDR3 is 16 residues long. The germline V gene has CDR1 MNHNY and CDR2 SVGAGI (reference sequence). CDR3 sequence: CASSYSGLAGPSTQYF. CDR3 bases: TGTGCCAGCAGTTATTCAGGACTAGCGGGGCCAAGTACCCAGTACTTC.

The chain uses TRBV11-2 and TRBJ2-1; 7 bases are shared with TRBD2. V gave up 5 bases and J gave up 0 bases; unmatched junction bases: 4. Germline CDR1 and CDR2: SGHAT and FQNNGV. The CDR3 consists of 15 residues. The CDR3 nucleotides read TGTGCCAGCAGCAGCATAGCGGGCTCCTACAATGAGCAGTTCTTC. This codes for CASSSIAGSYNEQFF.

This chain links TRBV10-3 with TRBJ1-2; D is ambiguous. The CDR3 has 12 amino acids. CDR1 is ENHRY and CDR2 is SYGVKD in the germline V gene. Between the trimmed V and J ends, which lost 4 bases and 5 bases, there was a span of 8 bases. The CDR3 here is CAISAANYGYTF. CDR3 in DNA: TGTGCCATCAGTGCAGCCAATTATGGCTACACCTTC.

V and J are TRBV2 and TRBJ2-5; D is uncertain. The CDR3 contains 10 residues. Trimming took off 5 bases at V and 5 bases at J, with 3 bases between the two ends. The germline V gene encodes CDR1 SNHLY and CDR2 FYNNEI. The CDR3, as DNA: TGTGCCAGCAGTTTTGAGACCCAGTACTTC. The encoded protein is CASSFETQYF.

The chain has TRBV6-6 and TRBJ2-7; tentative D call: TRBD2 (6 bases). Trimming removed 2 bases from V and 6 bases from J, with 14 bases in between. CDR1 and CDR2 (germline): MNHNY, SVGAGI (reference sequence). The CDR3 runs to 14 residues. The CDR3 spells CASSYRRDNGEQYF. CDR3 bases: TGTGCCAGCAGTTACCGGCGGGATAACGGCGAGCAGTACTTC.

The CDR3 protein is CASSPDKHDATDTQYF. The CDR3 DNA reads TGCGCCAGCAGCCCAGACAAACACGACGCCACAGATACGCAGTATTTT. This chain links TRBV4-1 with TRBJ2-3; D gene unclear. The V end was cut by 4 bases, the J end by 2 bases, with 16 bases between. The CDR3 contains 16 residues. Germline V gene sequence: CDR1 MGHRA, CDR2 YSYEKL.

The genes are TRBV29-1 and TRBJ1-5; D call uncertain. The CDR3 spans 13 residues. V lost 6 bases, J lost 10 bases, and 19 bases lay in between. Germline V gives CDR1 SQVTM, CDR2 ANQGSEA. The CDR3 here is CSVLLLGGGPQHF. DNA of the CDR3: TGCAGCGTCCTCCTCCTGGGAGGTGGACCCCAGCATTTT.

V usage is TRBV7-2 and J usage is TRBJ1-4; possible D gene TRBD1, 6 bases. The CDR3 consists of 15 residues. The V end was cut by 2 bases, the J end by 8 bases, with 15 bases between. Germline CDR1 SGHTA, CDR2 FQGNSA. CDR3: CASSLQGLWGEKLFF. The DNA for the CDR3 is TGTGCCAGCAGCTTACAGGGGTTGTGGGGAGAAAAACTGTTTTTT.

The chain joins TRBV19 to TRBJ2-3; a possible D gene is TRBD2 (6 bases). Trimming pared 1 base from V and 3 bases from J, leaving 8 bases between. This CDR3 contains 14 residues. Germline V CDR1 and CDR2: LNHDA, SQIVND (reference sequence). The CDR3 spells CASSIAAGTDTQYF. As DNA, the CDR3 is TGTGCCAGTAGTATAGCTGCGGGGACAGATACGCAGTATTTT.

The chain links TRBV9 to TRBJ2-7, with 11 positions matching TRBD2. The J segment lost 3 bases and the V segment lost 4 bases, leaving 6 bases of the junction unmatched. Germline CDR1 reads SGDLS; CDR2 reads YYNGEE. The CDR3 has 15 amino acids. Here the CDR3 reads CASSPTSGSFYEQYF. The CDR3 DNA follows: TGTGCCAGCAGCCCAACTAGCGGGAGTTTCTACGAGCAGTACTTC.

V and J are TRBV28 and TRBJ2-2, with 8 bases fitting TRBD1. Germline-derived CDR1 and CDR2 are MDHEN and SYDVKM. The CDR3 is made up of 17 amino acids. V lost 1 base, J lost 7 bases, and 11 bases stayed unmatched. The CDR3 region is CASSLFSWTGSNGELFF. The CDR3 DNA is TGTGCCAGCAGTTTATTTTCATGGACAGGGTCGAACGGGGAGCTGTTTTTT.

This CDR3 reads CAISDGGYQETQYF. The CDR3 coding sequence is TGTGCCATCAGTGATGGGGGTTACCAAGAGACCCAGTACTTC. The rearrangement uses TRBV10-3 and TRBJ2-5; either TRBD1 or TRBD2 may supply D (5 bases each). There are 14 residues in the CDR3. In germline, CDR1 is ENHRY, CDR2 SYGVKD. Trimming cost V 3 bases and J 0 bases, with 8 bases left between them.